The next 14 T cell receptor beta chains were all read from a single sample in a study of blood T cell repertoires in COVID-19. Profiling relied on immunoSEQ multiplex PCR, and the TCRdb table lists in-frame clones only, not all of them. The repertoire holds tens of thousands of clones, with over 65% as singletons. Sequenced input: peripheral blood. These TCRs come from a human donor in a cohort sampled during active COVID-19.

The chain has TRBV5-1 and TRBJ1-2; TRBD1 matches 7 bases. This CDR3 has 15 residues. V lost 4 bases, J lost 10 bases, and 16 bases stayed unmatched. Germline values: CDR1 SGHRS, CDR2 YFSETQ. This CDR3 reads CASSTLGQSIAHYTF. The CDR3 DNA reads TGCGCCAGCAGCACCCTGGGACAGTCCATCGCCCACTACACCTTC.

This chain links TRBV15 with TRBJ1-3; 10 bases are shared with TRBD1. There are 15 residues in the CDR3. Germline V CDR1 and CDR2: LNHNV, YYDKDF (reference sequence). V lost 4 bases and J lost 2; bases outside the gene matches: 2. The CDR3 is CATSTGTGAGNTIYF. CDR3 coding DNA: TGTGCCACCAGCACCGGGACAGGGGCTGGAAACACCATATATTTT. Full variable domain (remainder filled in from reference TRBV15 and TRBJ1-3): DAMVIQNPRYQVTQFGKPVTLSCSQTLNHNVMYWYQQKSSQAPKLLFHYYDKDFNNEADTPDNFQSRRPNTSFCFLDIRSPGLGDTAMYLCATSTGTGAGNTIYFGEGSWLTVV.

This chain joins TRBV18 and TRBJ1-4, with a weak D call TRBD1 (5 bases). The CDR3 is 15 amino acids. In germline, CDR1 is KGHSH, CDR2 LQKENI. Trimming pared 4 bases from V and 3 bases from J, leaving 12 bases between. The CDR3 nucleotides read TGTGCCAGCTCACTAGGACCCAGGGCTAATGAAAAACTGTTTTTT. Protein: CASSLGPRANEKLFF.

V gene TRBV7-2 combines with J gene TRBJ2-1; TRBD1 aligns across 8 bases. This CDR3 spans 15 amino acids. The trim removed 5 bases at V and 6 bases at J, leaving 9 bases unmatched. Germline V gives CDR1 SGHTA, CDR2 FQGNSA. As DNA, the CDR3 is TGTGCCAGCAGCAGTGGGACAGGCGGCATCAATGAGCAGTTCTTC. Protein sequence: CASSSGTGGINEQFF.

CDR3 sequence reads: CAWSRRFNEKLFF. The CDR3 coding sequence is TGTGCCTGGAGTCGGCGGTTTAATGAAAAACTGTTTTTT. V and J are TRBV30 and TRBJ1-4; D gene uncertain. The germline CDR1 and CDR2 sequences are GTSNPN and SVGIG (reference sequence). This CDR3 is 13 amino acids long. The V and J ends lost 2 bases and 4 bases respectively, with 8 bases between them.

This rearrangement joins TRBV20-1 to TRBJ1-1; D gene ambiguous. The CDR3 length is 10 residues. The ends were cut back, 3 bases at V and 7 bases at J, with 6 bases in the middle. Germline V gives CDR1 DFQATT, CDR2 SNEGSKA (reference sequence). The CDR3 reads CSASAVEAFF. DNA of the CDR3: TGCAGTGCTAGCGCAGTTGAAGCTTTCTTT.

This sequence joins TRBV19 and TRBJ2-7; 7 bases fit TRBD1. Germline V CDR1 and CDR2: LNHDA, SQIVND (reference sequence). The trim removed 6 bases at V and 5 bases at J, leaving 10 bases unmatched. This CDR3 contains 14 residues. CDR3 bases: TGTGCCAGTAGGACACTACAGGGGTCCGACGAGCAGTACTTC. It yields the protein CASRTLQGSDEQYF.

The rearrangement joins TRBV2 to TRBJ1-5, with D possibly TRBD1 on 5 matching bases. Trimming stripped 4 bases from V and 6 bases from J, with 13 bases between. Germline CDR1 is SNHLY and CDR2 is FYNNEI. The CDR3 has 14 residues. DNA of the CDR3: TGTGCCAGCAGTGGTCTCGGGGGGAGTCAGCCCCAGCATTTT. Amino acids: CASSGLGGSQPQHF. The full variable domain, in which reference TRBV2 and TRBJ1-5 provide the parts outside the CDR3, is EPEVTQTPSHQVTQMGQEVILRCVPISNHLYFYWYRQILGQKVEFLVSFYNNEISEKSEIFDDQFSVERPDGSNFTLKIRSTKLEDSAMYFCASSGLGGSQPQHFGDGTRLSIL.

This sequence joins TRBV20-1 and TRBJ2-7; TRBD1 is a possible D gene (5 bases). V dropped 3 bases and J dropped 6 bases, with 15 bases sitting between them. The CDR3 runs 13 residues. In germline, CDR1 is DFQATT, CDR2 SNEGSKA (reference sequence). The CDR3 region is CSASSRENFEQYF. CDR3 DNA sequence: TGCAGTGCTAGTAGCAGGGAAAATTTCGAGCAGTACTTC.

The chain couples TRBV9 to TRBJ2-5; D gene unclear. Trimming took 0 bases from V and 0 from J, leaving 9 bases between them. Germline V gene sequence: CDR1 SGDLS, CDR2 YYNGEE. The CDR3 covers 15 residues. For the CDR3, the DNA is TGTGCCAGCAGCGTAGATGCGGCGTACCAAGAGACCCAGTACTTC. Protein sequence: CASSVDAAYQETQYF.

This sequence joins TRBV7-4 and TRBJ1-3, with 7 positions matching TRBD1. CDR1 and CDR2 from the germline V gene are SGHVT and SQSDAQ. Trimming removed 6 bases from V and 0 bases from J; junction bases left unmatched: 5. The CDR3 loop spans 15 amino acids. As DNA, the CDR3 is TGTGCCAGCAGTCAACAGGGGATCTCTGGAAACACCATATATTTT. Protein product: CASSQQGISGNTIYF.

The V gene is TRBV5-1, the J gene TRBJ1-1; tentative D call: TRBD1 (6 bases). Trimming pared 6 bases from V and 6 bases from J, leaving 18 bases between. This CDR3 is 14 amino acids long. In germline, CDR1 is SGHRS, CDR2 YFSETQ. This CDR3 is CASKAQDRWAEAFF. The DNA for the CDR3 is TGCGCCAGCAAAGCGCAAGACAGGTGGGCTGAAGCTTTCTTT.

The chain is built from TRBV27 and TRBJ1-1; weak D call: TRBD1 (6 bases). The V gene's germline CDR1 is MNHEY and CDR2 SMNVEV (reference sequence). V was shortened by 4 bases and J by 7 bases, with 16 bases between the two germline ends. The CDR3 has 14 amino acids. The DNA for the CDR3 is TGTGCCAGCAGTTGGACCGGACAGTTGGGTGAAGCTTTCTTT. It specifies CASSWTGQLGEAFF.

CDR3 sequence: CASSFVGQGGSEQYF. The CDR3 nucleotides are TGTGCCAGCAGTTTCGTGGGACAGGGGGGGAGCGAGCAGTACTTC. The chain recombines TRBV28 with TRBJ2-7, with TRBD1 identical over 11 bases. This CDR3 has 15 amino acids. Germline V gives CDR1 MDHEN, CDR2 SYDVKM. V dropped 3 bases and J dropped 6; count of bases not matched to a gene: 7.